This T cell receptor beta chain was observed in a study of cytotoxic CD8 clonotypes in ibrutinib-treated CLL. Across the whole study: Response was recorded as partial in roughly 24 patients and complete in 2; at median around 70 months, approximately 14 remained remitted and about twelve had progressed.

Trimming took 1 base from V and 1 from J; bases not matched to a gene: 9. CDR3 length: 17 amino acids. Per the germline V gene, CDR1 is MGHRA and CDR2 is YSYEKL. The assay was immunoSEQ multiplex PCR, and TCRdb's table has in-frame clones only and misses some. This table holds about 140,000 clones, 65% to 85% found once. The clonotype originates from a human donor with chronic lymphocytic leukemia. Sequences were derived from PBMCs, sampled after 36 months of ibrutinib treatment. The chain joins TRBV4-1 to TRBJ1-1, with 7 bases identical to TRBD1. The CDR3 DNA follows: TGCGCCAGCAGCCAAGGGAAGGCAGGGGGGGCGAACACTGAAGCTTTCTTT. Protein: CASSQGKAGGANTEAFF.